This T cell receptor beta chain comes out of a study of vaccination and CD4 T cells after COVID-19. Study observations and caveats: Within the convalescent patients, a median around 90% of the SARS-CoV-2-reactive clones were ones that appeared only post-vaccination.

Time point defined: late sampling 161 to 241 days after vaccination in three convalescent patients. Treatment specified: approximately 9-day PBMC culture with coronavirus spike peptide pools or control peptides (ViraFEST assay). The CDR3 runs to 14 residues. Between the trimmed V and J ends, which lost 4 bases and 5 bases, there was a span of 12 bases. Germline CDR1 MRHNA, CDR2 SNTAGT. For this clonotype: The antigen remains unidentified.

The assay that was used to sequence DNA from cultured CD4+ T cells was the Oncomine TCR Beta short-read assay. TCRdb reprocessed the PCR reads via MiXCR and lists one record per CDR3 protein. The profile shows fewer than 30,000 distinct CDR3 sequences, over 30% of them singletons. This clonotype was obtained from a human donor who had recovered from COVID-19. This specimen was CD4+ T cells from blood, cultured in vitro, taken about 7 months after SARS-CoV-2 vaccination. The chain carries TRBV6-4 and TRBJ1-5; D unresolved. The CDR3 loop is CASSVSAGDQPQHF. CDR3 nucleotide sequence: TGTGCCAGCAGTGTTTCAGCCGGGGATCAGCCCCAGCATTTT.